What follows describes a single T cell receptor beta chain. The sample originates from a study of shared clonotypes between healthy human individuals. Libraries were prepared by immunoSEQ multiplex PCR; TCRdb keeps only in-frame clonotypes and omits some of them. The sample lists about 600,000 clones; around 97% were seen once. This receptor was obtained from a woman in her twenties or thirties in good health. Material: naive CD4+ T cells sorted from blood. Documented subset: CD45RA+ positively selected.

CDR3: CASLREQTDTQYF. CDR3 nucleotides: TGTGCCTCTCTACGGGAACAAACAGATACGCAGTATTTT. The chain employs TRBV30 and TRBJ2-3, with a tentative D call TRBD2 (5 bases). The V end was cut by 7 bases, the J end by 3 bases, with 14 bases between. Germline V gene lookup returns CDR1 GTSNPN and CDR2 SVGIG (reference sequence). The CDR3 has 13 amino acids.